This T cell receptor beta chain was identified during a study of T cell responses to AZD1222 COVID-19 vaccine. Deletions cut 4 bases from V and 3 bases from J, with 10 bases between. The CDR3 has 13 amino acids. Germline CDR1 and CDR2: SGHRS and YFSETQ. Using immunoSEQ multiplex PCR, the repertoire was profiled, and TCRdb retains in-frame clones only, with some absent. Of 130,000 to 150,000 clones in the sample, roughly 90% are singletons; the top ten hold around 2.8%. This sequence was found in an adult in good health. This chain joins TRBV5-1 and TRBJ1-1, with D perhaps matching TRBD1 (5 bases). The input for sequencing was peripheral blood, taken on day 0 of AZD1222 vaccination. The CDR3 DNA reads TGCGCCAGCAGCACTTCAGGGTACACTGAAGCTTTCTTT. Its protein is CASSTSGYTEAFF.